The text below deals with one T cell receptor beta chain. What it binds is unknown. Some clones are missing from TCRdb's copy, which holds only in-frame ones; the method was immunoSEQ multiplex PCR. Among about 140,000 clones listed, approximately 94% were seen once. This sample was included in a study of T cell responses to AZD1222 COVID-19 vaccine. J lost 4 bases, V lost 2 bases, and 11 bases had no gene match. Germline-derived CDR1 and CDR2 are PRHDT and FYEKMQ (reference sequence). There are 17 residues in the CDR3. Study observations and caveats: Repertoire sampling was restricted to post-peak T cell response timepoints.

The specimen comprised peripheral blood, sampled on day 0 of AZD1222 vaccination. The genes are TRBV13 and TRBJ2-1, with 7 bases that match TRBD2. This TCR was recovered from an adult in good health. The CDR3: CASSLLAGVPLYNEQFF. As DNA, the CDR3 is TGTGCCAGCAGCTTATTGGCGGGAGTTCCCCTATACAATGAGCAGTTCTTC.